This TCR beta chain was sequenced during a study of T-cell memory formation after mild COVID-19. Study-wide results and limits: Prior to infection, memory already included some responding clones, suggesting cross-reactive memory joined. The SARS-CoV-2 specificity of second-wave clones reaching peak at day 37 remained unverified.

This clonotype has more than one count but fewer than ten. No antigen is known for it. The CDR3 length is 13 residues. Trimming pared 4 bases from V and 2 bases from J, leaving 10 bases between. Per the germline V gene, CDR1 is SGHKS and CDR2 is YYEKEE (reference sequence). MiXCR, run by TCRdb on the 5' RACE reads, gives a single entry per CDR3 protein. The profile covers 550,000 to 700,000 distinct CDR3 sequences, with more than 15% appearing a single time and more than 10% taken by the ten largest. The origin of this receptor is an adult woman who had mild COVID-19 (a few samples of this study predate the infection). Cell type and time point are not known. Source material: PBMCs or a T cell subset sorted from them (not recorded which). V is TRBV5-5 and J is TRBJ2-7; D uncertain. The chain's CDR3 is CASSPPVAYEQYF. CDR3 nucleotide sequence: TGTGCCAGCAGCCCTCCAGTGGCCTACGAGCAGTACTTC.